This TCR beta chain was sequenced for a study of human T cells and chemical hapten exposure. Looking at the study overall: Upper-back patch tests with 0.01% DPC were read at 6 days.

CDR1 and CDR2 from the germline V gene are MNHEY and SMNVEV (reference sequence). The V end lost 3 bases, the J end lost 7 bases, and 10 bases lay between the germline ends. CDR3 size: 13 residues. The library put unique molecular identifiers onto individual cDNA molecules. TCRdb processed the RACE reads anew with MiXCR; each CDR3 protein has one entry. The table lists some 59,000 distinct CDR3 sequences, over 9% of them singletons, with almost 4% in the top ten. Specified time point: pre-sensitization, week 0. The treatment was: therapeutic diphenylcyclopropenone sensitization with weekly scalp DPC. The chain joins TRBV27 to TRBJ2-1; perhaps TRBD2 as D (6 bases). This specimen consisted of whole blood, obtained in connection with sensitization to the hapten diphenylcyclopropenone (DPC). This receptor was identified in a woman in her thirties or forties with alopecia areata. Some clones in this sample may be carry-over from other donors' samples. In DNA, the CDR3 is TGTGCCAGCAGTTTTGTGGGGAGGAATGAGCAGTTCTTC. It specifies CASSFVGRNEQFF.